A single sample gave rise to the 21 T cell receptor beta chains below, sequenced in a study of OX40 agonist ivuxolimab in advanced cancers. TCRdb's copy holds only in-frame clones and misses some; the assay was immunoSEQ multiplex PCR. Here the sample spans about 33,000 clones, around nine tenths being singletons. This sample comprised CD4+ or CD8+ T cells sorted from blood, obtained in a trial of the OX40 agonist ivuxolimab. These receptors were taken from an adult with an advanced solid tumor such as melanoma, head and neck, liver or kidney cancer.

This chain joins TRBV4-1 and TRBJ1-5; 8 bases agree with TRBD1. The CDR3 is made up of 16 amino acids. CDR1 is MGHRA and CDR2 is YSYEKL in the germline V gene. The trim removed 1 base at V and 6 bases at J, leaving 8 bases unmatched. The CDR3 is CASSQGDRSGIQPQHF. For the CDR3, the DNA is TGCGCCAGCAGCCAAGGGGACAGGTCGGGCATTCAGCCCCAGCATTTT.

This CDR3 reads CASSLDQGTDTQYF. The CDR3, as DNA: TGTGCCAGCAGCTTAGACCAGGGTACAGATACGCAGTATTTT. The chain uses TRBV7-7 and TRBJ2-3, with D perhaps matching TRBD1 (5 bases). Germline CDR1 SSHAT, CDR2 FNYEAQ (reference sequence). The CDR3 has 14 residues. V was cut by 1 base and J by 3 bases, with 8 bases left in between.

The rearrangement joins TRBV4-3 to TRBJ1-5; D not certain. Germline lookup yields CDR1 LGHNA and CDR2 YSLEER. The ends were cut back, 0 bases at V and 0 bases at J, with 12 bases in the middle. The CDR3 totals 17 residues. As DNA, the CDR3 is TGCGCCAGCAGCCAAGATCTTCCGGGATCTAGCAATCAGCCCCAGCATTTT. As protein: CASSQDLPGSSNQPQHF.

This clone was recorded a few times. The chain is built from TRBV5-1 and TRBJ1-1; D uncertain. The V end was cut by 4 bases, the J end by 0 bases, with 10 bases between. The CDR3 has 14 residues. Germline CDR1 reads SGHRS; CDR2 reads YFSETQ. For the CDR3, the DNA is TGCGCCAGCAGCGGTCGGTCGATGAACACTGAAGCTTTCTTT. As protein: CASSGRSMNTEAFF.

The chain carries TRBV6-6 and TRBJ2-1, with TRBD1 identical over 8 bases. Germline V gives CDR1 MNHNY, CDR2 SVGAGI (reference sequence). V was pared by 0 bases and J by 9 bases, with 7 bases of the junction left unmatched. This CDR3 contains 15 residues. The CDR3 nucleotides are TGTGCCAGCAGTTACTCCGCGACAGGGGCTCTTGAGCAGTTCTTC. Its translation is CASSYSATGALEQFF.

The V call is TRBV28, the J call TRBJ2-5, with 13 bases that match TRBD2. The CDR3 is 19 residues long. With 10 bases clipped from V and 4 bases from J, the junction kept 21 bases outside the gene matches. CDR1 MDHEN and CDR2 SYDVKM come from the germline V gene. This CDR3 is CATTRILAGGLRLAETQYF. DNA of the CDR3: TGTGCCACCACCCGAATACTAGCGGGGGGGCTTAGGCTGGCAGAGACCCAGTACTTC.

J is TRBJ1-4 and V is TRBV12-2. TRBV12-2 is listed as a pseudogene. There are 13 residues in the CDR3. The CDR3 sequence: CASRIIPLEKLFF. CDR3 sequence (DNA): TGTGCAAGTCGCATAATCCCGCTTGAAAAACTGTTTTTT.

The V gene is TRBV13, the J gene TRBJ1-5; TRBD1 agrees at 7 bases. Germline CDR1 and CDR2: PRHDT and FYEKMQ (reference sequence). Trimming took 5 bases from V and 5 from J; bases not matched to a gene: 6. The CDR3 is 14 residues long. CDR3 sequence reads: CASSRGQEYQPQHF. The CDR3 DNA follows: TGTGCCAGCAGCCGAGGACAGGAGTATCAGCCCCAGCATTTT.

This chain joins TRBV10-1 and TRBJ2-3, with 12 nucleotides matching TRBD2. CDR1 and CDR2 (germline): WNHNN, SYGVQD (reference sequence). J was trimmed by 2 bases and V by 6 bases; bases with no gene match: 6. CDR3 length: 16 amino acids. The CDR3 loop is CASSRTSGDSTDTQYF. DNA of the CDR3: TGCGCCAGCAGCCGGACTAGCGGGGACTCCACAGATACGCAGTATTTT.

This chain uses TRBV5-1 with TRBJ1-2; 8 bases align to TRBD1. V was pared by 3 bases and J by 6 bases, with 4 bases of the junction left unmatched. This CDR3 has 13 amino acids. Germline CDR1 and CDR2: SGHRS and YFSETQ. Here the CDR3 reads CASSSTGEHGYTF. The CDR3 DNA sequence: TGCGCCAGCAGCTCGACAGGGGAACATGGCTACACCTTC.

The chain uses TRBV5-6 and TRBJ2-5; 7 bases are a match to TRBD1. Unmatched junction bases numbered 10, after V lost 4 bases and J lost 4 bases. Germline V gene sequence: CDR1 SGHDT, CDR2 YYEEEE. This CDR3 spans 15 amino acids. CDR3 sequence (DNA): TGTGCCAGCAGCCCTAAAGGGGGCTTGGGAGAGACCCAGTACTTC. Translated: CASSPKGGLGETQYF.

The chain recombines TRBV5-8 with TRBJ2-3, with D uncertain. The V and J ends lost 0 bases and 4 bases respectively, with 9 bases between them. The CDR3 spans 14 residues. Germline-derived CDR1 and CDR2 are SGHTS and YDEGEE. CDR3 nucleotides: TGTGCCAGCAGCTTGGATCGTGGAGCAGATACGCAGTATTTT. Amino acid sequence: CASSLDRGADTQYF.

The V call is TRBV30, the J call TRBJ2-7; 12 nucleotides agree with TRBD2. Germline-derived CDR1 and CDR2 are GTSNPN and SVGIG (reference sequence). This CDR3 region has 13 residues. The CDR3 is CATTSGSFYEQYF. Written as DNA, the CDR3 is TGTGCAACGACTAGCGGGAGTTTCTACGAGCAGTACTTC.

This rearrangement joins TRBV19 to TRBJ1-1; TRBD1 agrees at 7 bases. CDR3 length: 14 amino acids. Unmatched junction bases numbered 8, after V lost 5 bases and J lost 5 bases. The germline V gene has CDR1 LNHDA and CDR2 SQIVND (reference sequence). The CDR3 sequence: CASSAPGGVTEAFF. CDR3 DNA sequence: TGTGCCAGTAGTGCTCCAGGGGGGGTAACTGAAGCTTTCTTT.

V gene TRBV7-9 combines with J gene TRBJ1-3; no definite D call. Germline V gives CDR1 SEHNR, CDR2 FQNEAQ (reference sequence). The CDR3 spans 16 residues. V lost 2 bases to trimming and J lost 1 base, with 12 bases between them. CDR3 protein: CASSLSMVESGNTIYF. The CDR3 DNA is TGTGCCAGCAGCTTAAGCATGGTAGAGTCTGGAAACACCATATATTTT.

The chain links TRBV11-2 to TRBJ1-5; no clear D gene. Germline CDR1 is SGHAT and CDR2 is FQNNGV. The CDR3 consists of 12 residues. V was pared by 1 base and J by 4 bases, with 2 bases between. As DNA, the CDR3 is TGTGCCAGCAGCTTAGGGAATCAGCCCCAGCATTTT. This sequence encodes CASSLGNQPQHF.

The chain is built from TRBV11-1 and TRBJ2-6; possible D gene TRBD1, 5 bases. Trimming took 8 bases from V and 3 from J, leaving 14 bases between them. Germline V gene data show CDR1 as SGHAT and CDR2 as FQDESV (reference sequence). The CDR3 sequence is 15 residues long. The CDR3 nucleotides are TGTGCCAGCTCTGAAAGGGGTGGTGGGGCCAACGTCCTGACTTTC. This gives the protein CASSERGGGANVLTF.

This sequence joins TRBV28 and TRBJ2-3; possibly TRBD2 for D (6 bases). Germline V lookup: CDR1 MDHEN, CDR2 SYDVKM. Trimming took 5 bases from V and 4 from J, leaving 16 bases between them. CDR3 length: 15 amino acids. CDR3 bases: TGTGCCAGCAGTCCGAACCGGCGGGGACCAGATACGCAGTATTTT. It yields the protein CASSPNRRGPDTQYF. Together with reference TRBV28 and TRBJ2-3, the CDR3 gives the full variable domain: DVKVTQSSRYLVKRTGEKVFLECVQDMDHENMFWYRQDPGLGLRLIYFSYDVKMKEKGDIPEGYSVSREKKERFSLILESASTNQTSMYLCASSPNRRGPDTQYFGPGTRLTVL.

This chain joins TRBV9 and TRBJ1-1; the D is unclear. V gave up 4 bases and J gave up 4 bases, with 11 bases separating them. Germline lookup yields CDR1 SGDLS and CDR2 YYNGEE. CDR3 length: 13 amino acids. The CDR3 DNA is TGTGCCAGCAGCTCCTTTGACGGCACTGAAGCTTTCTTT. The encoded protein is CASSSFDGTEAFF.

J is TRBJ2-2 and V is TRBV2, with D hard to call. The CDR3 sequence is 13 residues long. Deletions cut 6 bases from V and 5 bases from J, with 10 bases between. Per the germline V gene, CDR1 is SNHLY and CDR2 is FYNNEI. CDR3 protein: CASRRDLTGELFF. The CDR3 nucleotides are TGTGCCAGCAGACGCGACTTGACCGGGGAGCTGTTTTTT.

The table lists this clone with a count of one. The chain recombines TRBV29-1 with TRBJ1-1; D remains unclear. This CDR3 contains 13 residues. V lost 2 bases, J lost 4 bases, and 11 bases lay in between. The germline V gene has CDR1 SQVTM and CDR2 ANQGSEA. CDR3 nucleotides: TGCAGCGTTGAATCAGGCCTGGGCACTGAAGCTTTCTTT. It is translated as CSVESGLGTEAFF.